One and the same sample provided the 24 T cell receptor beta chains below, sequenced in a study of T cells in Graves' hyperthyroidism and ophthalmopathy. Amplified TCR beta CDR3 regions came from RNA transcripts. HTBI primers drove first-round RT-PCR of the TCR CDR3. TCRdb analysed the multiplex PCR reads with MiXCR anew, one entry per CDR3 protein. The data hold some 510,000 distinct CDR3 sequences, with roughly 46% observed a single time. The sequenced sample was peripheral blood or thyroid tissue (not recorded which). These receptors all come from a young woman with Graves' hyperthyroidism.

Many counts were recorded for this clonotype. This sequence joins TRBV7-8 and TRBJ2-7; no clear D. Deletions cut 1 base from V and 3 bases from J, with 7 bases between. This CDR3 has 13 residues. Germline CDR1 is SGHVS and CDR2 is FQNEAQ. The CDR3 reads CASSLGQDYEQYF. CDR3 sequence (DNA): TGTGCCAGCAGCTTAGGGCAGGACTACGAGCAGTACTTC. Supplemented by reference TRBV7-8 and TRBJ2-7, the full variable domain reads GAGVSQSPRYKVAKRGQDVALRCDPISGHVSLFWYQQALGQGPEFLTYFQNEAQLDKSGLPSDRFFAERPEGSVSTLKIQRTQQEDSAVYLCASSLGQDYEQYFGPGTRLTVT.

V usage is TRBV5-5 and J usage is TRBJ1-1; perhaps TRBD1 as D (5 bases). The CDR3 consists of 14 residues. The germline gives CDR1 SGHKS, CDR2 YYEKEE (reference sequence). The V end lost 4 bases, the J end lost 6 bases, and 16 bases lay between the germline ends. The CDR3 DNA sequence: TGTGCCAGCAGCCCACCGGGACCCTCGTCTGAAGCTTTCTTT. Residues: CASSPPGPSSEAFF.

The chain recombines TRBV2 with TRBJ2-7, with 13 bases that match TRBD2. The CDR3 spans 14 residues. Germline loops: CDR1 SNHLY, CDR2 FYNNEI. The junction had 3 bases not matched to a gene; V was cut back by 4 bases and J by 6 bases. The CDR3 DNA reads as TGTGCCAGCAGTGGGGGACTAGCGGGACTCGAGCAGTACTTC. It encodes CASSGGLAGLEQYF.

There are a few counts of this clonotype. This sequence joins TRBV14 and TRBJ1-3; D not certain. The V gene lost 6 bases and the J gene lost 2 bases, with 11 bases spanning the gap. Per germline, CDR1 SGHDN and CDR2 FVKESK. The CDR3 totals 14 residues. The CDR3: CASSPTATGNTIYF. CDR3 DNA sequence: TGTGCCAGCAGTCCAACAGCCACTGGAAACACCATATATTTT.

Comments on this clonotype: At one boundary the junction diverges from the germline segment, which might be a read error. V is TRBV7-9 and J is TRBJ1-1; 7 bases fit TRBD1. The CDR3 totals 16 residues. From germline, CDR1 is SEHNR and CDR2 FQNEAQ (reference sequence). This chain's CDR3 is CAGSFHRGRGRTEAFF. The DNA of the CDR3 is TGTGCCGGCAGCTTTCACAGGGGAAGGGGGCGGACTGAAGCTTTCTTT.

Of note for this clonotype: One end of the junction does not line up with germline, which may come from a read error. V and J are TRBV9 and TRBJ1-6, with D possibly TRBD1 on 6 matching bases. Germline loops: CDR1 SGDLS, CDR2 YYNGEE. The CDR3 totals 16 residues. This CDR3 reads CAGSGGGTSYNSPLHF. CDR3 coding DNA: TGTGCCGGCAGCGGGGGGGGGACATCCTATAATTCACCCCTCCACTTT. Using reference TRBV9 and TRBJ1-6 for the parts outside the CDR3, the full variable domain is DSGVTQTPKHLITATGQRVTLRCSPRSGDLSVYWYQQSLDQGLQFLIQYYNGEERAKGNILERFSAQQFPDLHSELNLSSLELGDSALYFCAGSGGGTSYNSPLHFGNGTRLTVT.

In its sample, this clonotype was seen many times. V is TRBV19 and J is TRBJ2-7, with D possibly called TRBD1 or TRBD2 (5 bases each). This CDR3 region has 14 residues. Germline V gene lookup returns CDR1 LNHDA and CDR2 SQIVND (reference sequence). Trimming pared 4 bases from V and 3 bases from J, leaving 13 bases between. In DNA, the CDR3 is TGTGCCAGTAGTAGTGGGACGGAGATCTACGAGCAGTACTTC. Translation gives CASSSGTEIYEQYF.

Turning to this clonotype: One end of the junction does not line up with germline, which may come from a read error. The gene calls are TRBV10-3 and TRBJ1-2, with D possibly matching TRBD1 (6 bases). The CDR3 totals 14 residues. Germline values: CDR1 ENHRY, CDR2 SYGVKD. This chain's CDR3 is CASSYFQGGGGYTF. The CDR3 DNA follows: TGTGCCAGCAGTTACTTCCAGGGAGGGGGAGGCTACACCTTC.

In this sample, this clonotype turned up many times. The CDR3 coding sequence is TGCAGTGCTAGCGTCACGGCTAATCAGCCCCAGCATTTT. Its protein is CSASVTANQPQHF. This rearrangement joins TRBV20-1 to TRBJ1-5, with D unresolved. Germline V CDR1 and CDR2: DFQATT, SNEGSKA (reference sequence). V was trimmed by 3 bases and J by 4 bases, leaving 10 bases between them. CDR3 length: 13 amino acids.

This chain links TRBV7-6 with TRBJ2-7; D is perhaps TRBD1 or TRBD2 (5 bases each). V gave up 5 bases and J gave up 3 bases, with 17 bases separating them. The germline V gene encodes CDR1 SGHVS and CDR2 FNYEAQ. This CDR3 has 15 amino acids. The CDR3 DNA reads TGTGCCAGCAGCCTCCGGGACGCCGGGGACTACGAGCAGTACTTC. This gives the protein CASSLRDAGDYEQYF.

The table lists this clonotype with a count of one. CDR3 coding DNA: TGTGCCAGCAGTTACGTCTTTCCCCCTCCGGAGAACGTGCAGTACTTC. This gives the protein CASSYVFPPPENVQYF. The chain employs TRBV6-5 and TRBJ2-7, with no clear D. Trimming left V 2 bases short and J 9 bases short, with 23 bases between. From germline, CDR1 is MNHEY and CDR2 SVGAGI. The CDR3 loop spans 16 amino acids.

This clonotype was detected a few times. This chain links TRBV19 with TRBJ1-2, with D perhaps TRBD1 (6 bases). The CDR3 covers 14 residues. The germline CDR1 and CDR2 sequences are LNHDA and SQIVND (reference sequence). V lost 7 bases and J lost 4, with 16 bases in between. DNA of the CDR3: TGTGCCAGTACCCGTTCACAGGGAAGCTATGGCTACACCTTC. Encoded protein: CASTRSQGSYGYTF.

The V gene is TRBV2, the J gene TRBJ1-6; D remains unclear. This CDR3 has 14 amino acids. V gave up 1 base and J gave up 9 bases, with 10 bases separating them. Germline CDR1 is SNHLY and CDR2 is FYNNEI. The CDR3 DNA follows: TGTGCCAGCAGTGAAGAGGCCGGAGGTTCACCCCTCCACTTT. Its protein product is CASSEEAGGSPLHF.

Note on this clonotype: A far bigger clonotype differs at one base, so this is likely a read error. The rearrangement links TRBV7-8 to TRBJ1-1; unclear D gene. The CDR3 totals 14 residues. The germline CDR1 and CDR2 sequences are SGHVS and FQNEAQ. CDR3 coding DNA: TGTGCCAGCAGCTTAGCGCGCGGGAACACTGGAGCTTTCTTT. It specifies CASSLARGNTGAFF.

The genes are TRBV6-1 and TRBJ2-5; 11 bases fit TRBD2. V lost 6 bases, J lost 3 bases, and 6 bases stayed unmatched. This CDR3 is built from 15 residues. CDR1 MNHNS and CDR2 SASEGT come from the germline V gene. The DNA of the CDR3 is TGTGCCAGCAGGAAGTATAGCGGGAGGGAAGAGACCCAGTACTTC. This encodes CASRKYSGREETQYF.

This clonotype showed up many times. The V and J genes are TRBV5-1 and TRBJ1-6, with 9 bases fitting TRBD1. The trim removed 1 base at V and 9 bases at J, leaving 2 bases unmatched. The germline CDR1 and CDR2 sequences are SGHRS and YFSETQ. This CDR3 comprises 14 residues. CDR3 residues: CASSLRTGASPLHF. CDR3 nucleotides: TGCGCCAGCAGCTTGCGGACAGGGGCTTCACCCCTCCACTTT.

The chain carries TRBV20-1 and TRBJ2-6; D possibly corresponds to TRBD2 (5 bases). The CDR3 runs 15 residues. Germline CDR1 DFQATT, CDR2 SNEGSKA (reference sequence). With 0 bases removed from V and 2 bases from J, the gap between germline ends came to 8 bases. CDR3 loop: CSARDSGTGANVLTF. For the CDR3, the DNA is TGCAGTGCTAGAGATTCGGGGACTGGGGCCAACGTCCTGACTTTC.

There are many counts of this clonotype. The chain has TRBV29-1 and TRBJ1-2; 8 nucleotides agree with TRBD1. The CDR3 contains 14 residues. The germline CDR1 and CDR2 sequences are SQVTM and ANQGSEA. Germline trimming cut 5 bases from V and 2 bases from J; bases unmatched to any gene: 7. The CDR3 spells CSVSRTGWNYGYTF. For the CDR3, the DNA is TGCAGCGTTAGTAGGACAGGGTGGAACTATGGCTACACCTTC.

The rearrangement joins TRBV7-3 to TRBJ2-7; tentative D call: TRBD2 (6 bases). Germline CDR1 reads SGHTA; CDR2 reads FQGTGA. This CDR3 comprises 15 residues. V lost 5 bases to trimming and J lost 7 bases, with 21 bases between them. CDR3 residues: CASSARAGSLNEQYF. CDR3 sequence (DNA): TGTGCCAGCAGCGCAAGAGCGGGTTCCCTTAATGAGCAGTACTTC.

The J gene is TRBJ2-5, the V gene TRBV24-1, with D uncertain. The CDR3 spans 16 residues. Trimming took off 2 bases at V and 5 bases at J, with 17 bases between the two ends. Germline lookup yields CDR1 KGHDR and CDR2 SFDVKD. In DNA, the CDR3 is TGTGCCACCAGTGATTCTGAACGAGAGGCCATCGAGACCCAGTACTTC. Encoded protein: CATSDSEREAIETQYF.

This clonotype was counted ten times or more. This CDR3 reads CSHRLGDYGYTF. CDR3 DNA sequence: TGCAGCCACCGACTGGGAGACTATGGCTACACCTTC. The chain uses TRBV29-1 and TRBJ1-2; no definite D call. Trimming removed 8 bases at V and 3 bases at J, with 13 bases between. The length of the CDR3 is 12 residues. Germline-derived CDR1 and CDR2 are SQVTM and ANQGSEA.

The V and J genes are TRBV7-9 and TRBJ2-2, with D unresolved. This CDR3 contains 16 residues. Deletions cut 5 bases from V and 0 bases from J, with 13 bases between. Germline V gene lookup returns CDR1 SEHNR and CDR2 FQNEAQ (reference sequence). CDR3 sequence reads: CASSPGRLANTGELFF. CDR3 in DNA: TGTGCCAGCAGCCCCGGCCGACTCGCGAACACCGGGGAGCTGTTTTTT.

The genes are TRBV7-3 and TRBJ2-2; TRBD1 matches 8 bases. The CDR3 is made up of 16 amino acids. Unmatched junction bases numbered 5, after V lost 5 bases and J lost 0 bases. The V gene's germline CDR1 is SGHTA and CDR2 FQGTGA. CDR3 region: CASSTRTGTNTGELFF. Here the CDR3 DNA reads TGTGCCAGCAGCACGCGGACAGGGACGAACACCGGGGAGCTGTTTTTT.

This clonotype was counted ten times or more. CDR3 bases: TGTGCCAGCAGCCAAACGGGGACAGGGAACACTGAAGCTTTCTTT. Protein sequence: CASSQTGTGNTEAFF. The chain is built from TRBV7-3 and TRBJ1-1, with 8 bases lining up with TRBD1. This CDR3 is 15 amino acids long. Germline CDR1 and CDR2: SGHTA and FQGTGA. The V and J ends lost 5 bases and 1 base, in that order; junction bases with no gene match: 6. Combining the CDR3 with reference TRBV7-3 and TRBJ1-1 gives the whole variable domain GAGVSQTPSNKVTEKGKYVELRCDPISGHTALYWYRQSLGQGPEFLIYFQGTGAADDSGLPNDRFFAVRPEGSVSTLKIQRTERGDSAVYLCASSQTGTGNTEAFFGQGTRLTVV.